These 21 T cell receptor beta chains originate from one sample sequenced in a study of T cell repertoires in cytomegalovirus infection. No antigen has been identified for these receptors. Via MiXCR, TCRdb re-called the reads, giving one row per CDR3 protein. The sample lists fewer than 950,000 distinct CDR3 sequences, about 33% occurring once. Sequences were derived from cultured CD8+ T cells from PBMCs, sampled from culture after CMV antigen stimulation. The receptors were gathered from a human donor in good health (CMV status not recorded). Some clones in this sample may be carry-over from other donors' samples.

The table lists this clonotype with a few counts. The genes are TRBV6-5 and TRBJ2-5, with a possible D match to TRBD2 (6 bases). Trimming took 2 bases from V and 3 from J, leaving 10 bases between them. CDR1 is MNHEY and CDR2 is SVGAGI in the germline V gene. CDR3 size: 14 residues. The CDR3 nucleotides are TGTGCCAGCAGTTACGGCGGGGCTAAAGAGACCCAGTACTTC. Its translation is CASSYGGAKETQYF.

V gene TRBV7-8 combines with J gene TRBJ2-1; 8 bases fit TRBD2. Trimming at V came to 4 bases and at J to 7 bases, leaving 9 bases not matched to a gene. CDR1 SGHVS and CDR2 FQNEAQ come from the germline V gene. This CDR3 spans 15 amino acids. The CDR3 DNA reads as TGTGCCAGCAGCTCGACGGGGGGGCCGTCAAATGAGCAGTTCTTC. Its protein product is CASSSTGGPSNEQFF. The variable domain in full, completed from reference TRBV7-8 and TRBJ2-1, reads GAGVSQSPRYKVAKRGQDVALRCDPISGHVSLFWYQQALGQGPEFLTYFQNEAQLDKSGLPSDRFFAERPEGSVSTLKIQRTQQEDSAVYLCASSSTGGPSNEQFFGPGTRLTVL.

The sample holds a few counts of this clonotype. The rearrangement links TRBV14 to TRBJ2-2, with 7 positions matching TRBD2. Germline CDR1 reads SGHDN; CDR2 reads FVKESK. Germline trimming cut 4 bases from V and 7 bases from J; bases unmatched to any gene: 9. This CDR3 region has 15 residues. For the CDR3, the DNA is TGTGCCAGCAGCCCCTGGGAGGGGTCGAACGGGGAGCTGTTTTTT. This codes for CASSPWEGSNGELFF.

The chain joins TRBV7-9 to TRBJ1-1; D gene uncertain. Germline V CDR1 and CDR2: SEHNR, FQNEAQ (reference sequence). The CDR3 length is 15 residues. With 4 bases removed from V and 1 base from J, the gap between germline ends came to 13 bases. The CDR3 coding sequence is TGTGCCAGCAGCTCCCCGGGGTTGGGGAACACTGAAGCTTTCTTT. Its translation: CASSSPGLGNTEAFF.

V is TRBV6-6 and J is TRBJ2-1; D uncertain. Trimming stripped 5 bases from V and 7 bases from J, with 12 bases between. There are 13 residues in the CDR3. Germline CDR1 is MNHNY and CDR2 is SVGAGI (reference sequence). The DNA of the CDR3 is TGTGCCAGCAGTAAGACGGCCTTGAATGAGCAGTTCTTC. Protein product: CASSKTALNEQFF.

This chain connects TRBV19 to TRBJ1-1; weak D call: TRBD1 (5 bases). Germline V gene data show CDR1 as LNHDA and CDR2 as SQIVND (reference sequence). The CDR3 is 11 amino acids. V was cut by 4 bases and J by 8 bases, with 8 bases left in between. CDR3 in DNA: TGTGCCAGTAGTAGGACACTCGAAGCTTTCTTT. This gives the protein CASSRTLEAFF.

This clonotype turned up a few times. The chain has TRBV7-2 and TRBJ2-5, with 11 positions matching TRBD2. Germline V lookup: CDR1 SGHTA, CDR2 FQGNSA. The CDR3 has 16 residues. V was clipped by 5 bases and J by 5 bases; unmatched bases: 10. The CDR3 nucleotides are TGTGCCAGCAGCCGACTCCTAGCGGGGGGTAGTGAGACCCAGTACTTC. Its protein product is CASSRLLAGGSETQYF.

This clonotype occurred a few times. V gene TRBV18 combines with J gene TRBJ2-3; TRBD2 agrees at 13 bases. Germline CDR1 is KGHSH and CDR2 is LQKENI. This CDR3 is 17 amino acids long. The trim removed 5 bases at V and 2 bases at J, leaving 7 bases unmatched. Here the CDR3 reads CASSVLGLAGDTDTQYF. CDR3 sequence (DNA): TGTGCCAGCTCAGTACTCGGACTAGCGGGGGACACAGATACGCAGTATTTT.

This clonotype was detected only a few times. V usage is TRBV7-9 and J usage is TRBJ1-6, with 11 bases lining up with TRBD1. Germline V gene sequence: CDR1 SEHNR, CDR2 FQNEAQ (reference sequence). The CDR3 is 20 residues long. The V and J ends lost 4 bases and 11 bases, in that order; junction bases with no gene match: 22. The DNA for the CDR3 is TGTGCCAGCAGCTCCTTAGGACCACTAAAACCCGGGACAGGGGGTCCACCCCTCCACTTT. The encoded protein is CASSSLGPLKPGTGGPPLHF.

The V call is TRBV15, the J call TRBJ2-1, with TRBD2 matching over 11 bases. CDR1 LNHNV and CDR2 YYDKDF come from the germline V gene (reference sequence). The CDR3 consists of 15 residues. J gave up 9 bases and V 3 bases, and 7 bases lay outside the gene matches. CDR3 nucleotides: TGTGCCACCAGCAGTGTAGCGGGGGGGCCTGTTGAGCAGTTCTTC. It yields the protein CATSSVAGGPVEQFF.

This clonotype was observed a handful of times. The chain recombines TRBV27 with TRBJ1-5; D is undetermined. The CDR3 spans 14 residues. CDR1 and CDR2 from the germline V gene are MNHEY and SMNVEV (reference sequence). Trimming stripped 8 bases from V and 3 bases from J, with 14 bases between. Here the CDR3 DNA reads TGTGCCAGCCACCCCTCAGGAGACAATCAGCCCCAGCATTTT. Protein product: CASHPSGDNQPQHF.

This clonotype was observed a handful of times. This chain uses TRBV4-3 with TRBJ1-4, with D tentatively TRBD1 (6 bases). Germline lookup yields CDR1 LGHNA and CDR2 YSLEER. Deletions cut 2 bases from V and 0 bases from J, with 10 bases between. CDR3 size: 16 residues. The CDR3 bases are TGCGCCAGCAGCCAACAGGACAGATCAACTAATGAAAAACTGTTTTTT. Translation gives CASSQQDRSTNEKLFF.

V and J are TRBV7-9 and TRBJ1-4, with TRBD1 as a possible D gene (6 bases). This CDR3 is 14 amino acids long. The V gene lost 7 bases and the J gene lost 2 bases, with 11 bases spanning the gap. Germline V gives CDR1 SEHNR, CDR2 FQNEAQ (reference sequence). CDR3 DNA: TGTGCCAGCACCGGAGGGGGTACTAATGAAAAACTGTTTTTT. It yields the protein CASTGGGTNEKLFF.

This clonotype was counted a few times. The chain has TRBV12-3 or TRBV12-4 and TRBJ1-1, with D perhaps matching TRBD1 (5 bases). This CDR3 comprises 15 residues. The V end was cut by 7 bases, the J end by 4 bases, with 19 bases between. CDR3 sequence: CASKPFGGGGTEAFF. CDR3 coding DNA: TGTGCCAGCAAACCTTTCGGGGGGGGGGGCACTGAAGCTTTCTTT.

To note about this clonotype: A read error is possible here, since a much larger clone lies one base away. This chain joins TRBV7-8 and TRBJ2-7; D perhaps matches TRBD2 (5 bases). The CDR3 extends over 14 amino acids. The V gene's germline CDR1 is SGHVS and CDR2 FQNEAQ. Here the CDR3 reads CVSSLPPDLAEQYF. In nucleotides, the CDR3 is TGTGTCAGCAGCTTACCACCGGACTTAGCCGAGCAGTACTTC.

The chain carries TRBV27 and TRBJ1-6; D not certain. Looked up from germline, CDR1 is MNHEY and CDR2 is SMNVEV (reference sequence). This CDR3 has 15 amino acids. The V end lost 8 bases, the J end lost 0 bases, and 11 bases lay between the germline ends. The CDR3 nucleotides are TGTGCCAGCGGCTTTATAAGCTCCTATAATTCACCCCTCCACTTT. Translated: CASGFISSYNSPLHF.

This chain joins TRBV27 and TRBJ1-1; unclear D gene. CDR3 length equals 16 residues. Germline V lookup: CDR1 MNHEY, CDR2 SMNVEV (reference sequence). The ends were cut back, 1 base at V and 0 bases at J, with 12 bases in the middle. The CDR3 sequence is CASSLLPGYMNTEAFF. Written as DNA, the CDR3 is TGTGCCAGCAGTTTATTACCGGGATACATGAACACTGAAGCTTTCTTT.

This clonotype was seen more than once but under ten times. V gene TRBV5-4 combines with J gene TRBJ1-6; 11 positions agree with TRBD1. Germline V gene lookup returns CDR1 SGHNT and CDR2 YYREEE (reference sequence). V shed 2 bases and J 8 bases; nucleotides not matched to a gene: 3. This CDR3 contains 15 residues. CDR3 bases: TGTGCCAGCAGCTTCGGACAGGGGGCTGATTCACCCCTCCACTTT. It encodes CASSFGQGADSPLHF.

This clonotype was seen ten or more times. This chain links TRBV12-5 with TRBJ1-5; 7 bases map to TRBD1. The V gene's germline CDR1 is LGHNT and CDR2 FRNRAP. The length of the CDR3 is 16 residues. After removal of 2 bases from V and 3 bases from J, the junction contained 7 bases not matched to a gene. The CDR3 coding sequence is TGTGCTAGTGGTTTGTTAGGACAGGTACTCAATCAGCCCCAGCATTTT. Residues: CASGLLGQVLNQPQHF.

This chain connects TRBV6-1 to TRBJ2-5; 7 bases agree with TRBD2. V shed 5 bases, J shed 3 bases, and the junction held 3 bases outside the gene matches. Per germline, CDR1 MNHNS and CDR2 SASEGT. The CDR3 is 13 residues long. CDR3 in amino acids: CASSSGVEETQYF. CDR3 sequence (DNA): TGTGCCAGCAGTAGCGGGGTCGAAGAGACCCAGTACTTC.

Only a few counts were recorded for this clonotype. The chain has TRBV6-2 or TRBV6-3 and TRBJ2-1, with 7 positions matching TRBD2. Germline-derived CDR1 and CDR2 are MNHEY and SVGEGT. This CDR3 contains 18 residues. J was trimmed by 4 bases and V by 2 bases; bases with no gene match: 14. The CDR3 coding sequence is TGTGCCAGCAGTTACATCCAGGTCCCGGGGGGACGTTACAATGAGCAGTTCTTC. It yields the protein CASSYIQVPGGRYNEQFF.